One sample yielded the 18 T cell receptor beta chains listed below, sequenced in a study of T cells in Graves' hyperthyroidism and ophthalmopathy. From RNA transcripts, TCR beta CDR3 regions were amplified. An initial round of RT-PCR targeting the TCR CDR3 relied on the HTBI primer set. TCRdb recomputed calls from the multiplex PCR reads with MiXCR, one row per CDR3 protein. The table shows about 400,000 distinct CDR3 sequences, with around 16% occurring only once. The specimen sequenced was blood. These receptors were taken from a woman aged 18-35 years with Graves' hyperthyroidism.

Written as DNA, the CDR3 is TGCAGTGCTAGGGGACTAGCGGAAGTCTACGAGCAGTACTTC. It encodes CSARGLAEVYEQYF. The rearrangement uses TRBV20-1 and TRBJ2-7; 11 bases match TRBD2. This CDR3 comprises 14 residues. Germline CDR1 and CDR2: DFQATT and SNEGSKA (reference sequence). Trimming removed 3 bases from V and 3 bases from J; junction bases left unmatched: 4.

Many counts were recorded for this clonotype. Here the CDR3 DNA reads TGTGCCTGGAGTCTAGGGGGACAGGGAAACGAGCAGTACTTC. It is translated as CAWSLGGQGNEQYF. The chain has TRBV30 and TRBJ2-7; 9 bases fit TRBD1. In germline, CDR1 is GTSNPN, CDR2 SVGIG (reference sequence). Trimming took 2 bases from V and 5 from J; bases not matched to a gene: 7. The CDR3 spans 14 residues.

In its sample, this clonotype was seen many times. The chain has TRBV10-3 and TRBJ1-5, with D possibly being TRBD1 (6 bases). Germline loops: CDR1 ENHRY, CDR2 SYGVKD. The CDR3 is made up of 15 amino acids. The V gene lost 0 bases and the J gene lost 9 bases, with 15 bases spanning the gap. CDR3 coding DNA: TGTGCCATCAGTGAGTCCCGGGGGGGGCCTGGGCCCCAGCATTTT. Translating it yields CAISESRGGPGPQHF.

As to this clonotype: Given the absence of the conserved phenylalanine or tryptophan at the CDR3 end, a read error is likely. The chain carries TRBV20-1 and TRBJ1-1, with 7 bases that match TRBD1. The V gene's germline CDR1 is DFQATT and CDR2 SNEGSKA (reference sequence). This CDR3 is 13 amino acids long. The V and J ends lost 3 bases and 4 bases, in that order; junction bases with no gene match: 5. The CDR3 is CSARDRQGTEAFL. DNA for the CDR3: TGCAGTGCTAGGGATCGACAGGGCACTGAAGCTTTCCTT.

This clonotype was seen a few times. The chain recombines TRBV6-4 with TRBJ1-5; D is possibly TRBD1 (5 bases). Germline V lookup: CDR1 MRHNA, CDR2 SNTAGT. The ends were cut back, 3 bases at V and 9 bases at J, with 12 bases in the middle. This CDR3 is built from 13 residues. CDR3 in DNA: TGTGCCAGCAGTGAGCAACGGGACGGGCCCCAGCATTTT. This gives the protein CASSEQRDGPQHF.

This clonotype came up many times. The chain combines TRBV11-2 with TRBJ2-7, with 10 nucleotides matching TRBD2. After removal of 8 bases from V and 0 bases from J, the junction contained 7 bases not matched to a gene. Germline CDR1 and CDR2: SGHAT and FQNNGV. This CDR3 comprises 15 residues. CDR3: CASREWTSGSYEQYF. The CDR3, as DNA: TGTGCCAGCCGAGAATGGACTAGCGGCTCCTACGAGCAGTACTTC.

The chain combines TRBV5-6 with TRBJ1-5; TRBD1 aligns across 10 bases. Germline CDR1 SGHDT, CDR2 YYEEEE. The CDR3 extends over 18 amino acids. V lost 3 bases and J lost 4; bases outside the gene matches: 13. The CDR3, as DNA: TGTGCCAGCAGCTATACCCGGGACAGGGGCGACCCTAATCAGCCCCAGCATTTT. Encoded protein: CASSYTRDRGDPNQPQHF.

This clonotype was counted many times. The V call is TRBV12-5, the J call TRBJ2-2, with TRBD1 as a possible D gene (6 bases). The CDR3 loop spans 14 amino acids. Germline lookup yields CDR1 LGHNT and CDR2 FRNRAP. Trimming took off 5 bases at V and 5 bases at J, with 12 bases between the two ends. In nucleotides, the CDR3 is TGTGCTAGTGGTCCGGACAGTGAGACCGGGGAGCTGTTTTTT. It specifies CASGPDSETGELFF.

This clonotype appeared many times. CDR3: CASSPQGAGSYEQYF. The DNA of the CDR3 is TGTGCCAGCTCACCACAGGGGGCTGGCTCCTACGAGCAGTACTTC. The chain recombines TRBV18 with TRBJ2-7, with 7 positions matching TRBD1. Germline V lookup: CDR1 KGHSH, CDR2 LQKENI. Losses at the gene ends were 1 base for V and 0 bases for J; bases not matched to a gene: 3. The CDR3 loop spans 15 amino acids.

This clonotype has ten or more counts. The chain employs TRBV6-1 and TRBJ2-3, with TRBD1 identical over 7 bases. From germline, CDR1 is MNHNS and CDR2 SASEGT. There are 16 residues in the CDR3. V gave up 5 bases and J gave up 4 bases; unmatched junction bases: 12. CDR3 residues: CASSSGTAGYPDTQYF. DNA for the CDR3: TGTGCCAGCAGTTCCGGGACAGCCGGGTATCCAGATACGCAGTATTTT.

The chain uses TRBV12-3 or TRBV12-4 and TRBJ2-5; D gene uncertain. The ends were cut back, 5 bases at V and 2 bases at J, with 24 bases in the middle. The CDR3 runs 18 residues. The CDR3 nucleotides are TGTGCCAGCAGTGCCGGTTACGAGGCTGGAACGCCACAAGAGACCCAGTACTTC. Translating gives CASSAGYEAGTPQETQYF.

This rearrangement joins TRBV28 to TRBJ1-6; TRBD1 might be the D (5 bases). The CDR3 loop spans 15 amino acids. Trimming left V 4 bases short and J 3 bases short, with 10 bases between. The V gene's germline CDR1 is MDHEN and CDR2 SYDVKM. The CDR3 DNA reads TGTGCCAGCAGTTCTGACAGTCTCTATAATTCACCCCTCCACTTT. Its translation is CASSSDSLYNSPLHF.

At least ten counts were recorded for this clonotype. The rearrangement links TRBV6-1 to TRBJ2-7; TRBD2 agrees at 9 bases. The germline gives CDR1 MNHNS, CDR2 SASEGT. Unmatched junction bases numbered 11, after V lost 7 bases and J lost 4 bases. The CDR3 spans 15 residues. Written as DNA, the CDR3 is TGTGCCAGCATCTGGACGGGCGGGGGGGCGTACGAGCAGTACTTC. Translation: CASIWTGGGAYEQYF.

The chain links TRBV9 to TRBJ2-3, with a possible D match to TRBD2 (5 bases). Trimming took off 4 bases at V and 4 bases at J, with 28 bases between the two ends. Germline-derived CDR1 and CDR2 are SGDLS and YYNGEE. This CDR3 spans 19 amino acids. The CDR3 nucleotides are TGTGCCAGCAGCCTAGGATTAACCCTGCGGGCAGGAGGCGCAGATACGCAGTATTTT. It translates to CASSLGLTLRAGGADTQYF.

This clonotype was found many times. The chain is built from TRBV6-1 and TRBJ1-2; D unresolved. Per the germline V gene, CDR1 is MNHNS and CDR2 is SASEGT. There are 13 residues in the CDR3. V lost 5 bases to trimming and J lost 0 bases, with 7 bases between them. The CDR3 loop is CASSPPANYGYTF. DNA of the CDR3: TGTGCCAGCAGTCCTCCGGCTAACTATGGCTACACCTTC.

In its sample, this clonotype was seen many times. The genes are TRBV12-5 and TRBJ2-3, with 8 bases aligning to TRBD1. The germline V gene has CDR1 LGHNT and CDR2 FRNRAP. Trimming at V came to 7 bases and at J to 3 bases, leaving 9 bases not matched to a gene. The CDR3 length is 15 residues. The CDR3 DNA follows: TGTGCTAGTGCCTCCTGGACAGGGACGACAGATACGCAGTATTTT. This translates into CASASWTGTTDTQYF. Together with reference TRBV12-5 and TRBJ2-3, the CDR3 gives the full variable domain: DARVTQTPRHKVTEMGQEVTMRCQPILGHNTVFWYRQTMMQGLELLAYFRNRAPLDDSGMPKDRFSAEMPDATLATLKIQPSEPRDSAVYFCASASWTGTTDTQYFGPGTRLTVL.

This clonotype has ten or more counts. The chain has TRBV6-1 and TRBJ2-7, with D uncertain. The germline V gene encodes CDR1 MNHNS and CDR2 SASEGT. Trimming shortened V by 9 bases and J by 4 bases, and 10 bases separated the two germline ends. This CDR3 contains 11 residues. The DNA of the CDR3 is TGTGCCAGTCGGTTGTGGTACGAGCAGTACTTC. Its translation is CASRLWYEQYF.

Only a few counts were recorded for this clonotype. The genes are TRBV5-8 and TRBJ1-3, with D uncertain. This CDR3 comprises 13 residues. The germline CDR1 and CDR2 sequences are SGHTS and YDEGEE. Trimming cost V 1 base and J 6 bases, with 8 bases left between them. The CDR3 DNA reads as TGTGCCAGCAGCTTGCGCGGTGAAAACACCATATATTTT. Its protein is CASSLRGENTIYF.